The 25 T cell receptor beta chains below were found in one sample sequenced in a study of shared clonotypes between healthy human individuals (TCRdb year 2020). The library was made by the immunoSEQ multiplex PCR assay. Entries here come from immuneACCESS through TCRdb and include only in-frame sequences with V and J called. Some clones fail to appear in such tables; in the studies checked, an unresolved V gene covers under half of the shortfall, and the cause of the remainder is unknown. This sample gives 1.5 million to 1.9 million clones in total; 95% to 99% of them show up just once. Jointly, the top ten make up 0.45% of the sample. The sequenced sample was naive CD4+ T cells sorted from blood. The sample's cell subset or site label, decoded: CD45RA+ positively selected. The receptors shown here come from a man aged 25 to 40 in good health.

The CDR3 DNA is TGTGCCAGCAGCGGGACGGGCGAGCAGTACTTC. Translation gives CASSGTGEQYF. The chain is built from TRBV7-9 and TRBJ2-7, with D perhaps assigned TRBD1 or TRBD2 (5 bases each). Germline V gives CDR1 SEHNR, CDR2 FQNEAQ (reference sequence). V lost 5 bases to trimming and J lost 6 bases, with 8 bases between them. The length of the CDR3 is 11 residues.

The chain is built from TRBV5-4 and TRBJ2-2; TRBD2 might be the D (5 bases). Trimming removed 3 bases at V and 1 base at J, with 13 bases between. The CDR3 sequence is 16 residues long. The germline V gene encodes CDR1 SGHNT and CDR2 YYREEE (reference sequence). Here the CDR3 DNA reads TGTGCCAGCAGCTCGGGGAGAACCTTGAACACCGGGGAGCTGTTTTTT. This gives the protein CASSSGRTLNTGELFF.

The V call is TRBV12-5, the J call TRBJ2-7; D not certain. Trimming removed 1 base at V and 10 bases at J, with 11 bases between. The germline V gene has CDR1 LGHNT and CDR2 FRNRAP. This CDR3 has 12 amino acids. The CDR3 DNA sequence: TGTGCTAGTGGTTTGGAAAACGGGCTTCAGTACTTC. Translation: CASGLENGLQYF.

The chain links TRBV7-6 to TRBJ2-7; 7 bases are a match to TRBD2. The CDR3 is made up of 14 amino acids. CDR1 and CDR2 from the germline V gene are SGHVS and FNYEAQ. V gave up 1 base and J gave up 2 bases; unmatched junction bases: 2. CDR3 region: CASSLGGGPYEQYF. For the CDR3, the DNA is TGTGCCAGCAGCTTAGGCGGGGGACCCTACGAGCAGTACTTC.

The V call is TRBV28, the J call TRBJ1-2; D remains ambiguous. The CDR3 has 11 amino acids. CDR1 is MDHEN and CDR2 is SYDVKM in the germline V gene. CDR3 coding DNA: TGTGTCTCGGGTATCAACTATGGCTACACCTTC. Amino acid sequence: CVSGINYGYTF.

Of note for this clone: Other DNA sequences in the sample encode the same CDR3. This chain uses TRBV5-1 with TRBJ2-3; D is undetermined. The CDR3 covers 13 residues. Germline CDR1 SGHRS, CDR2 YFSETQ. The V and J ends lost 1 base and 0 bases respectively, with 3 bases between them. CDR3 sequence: CASSLFSTDTQYF. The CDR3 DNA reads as TGCGCCAGCAGCTTGTTTAGCACAGATACGCAGTATTTT. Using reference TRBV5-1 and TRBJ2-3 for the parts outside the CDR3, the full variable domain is KAGVTQTPRYLIKTRGQQVTLSCSPISGHRSVSWYQQTPGQGLQFLFEYFSETQRNKGNFPGRFSGRQFSNSRSEMNVSTLELGDSALYLCASSLFSTDTQYFGPGTRLTVL.

CDR3 sequence (DNA): TGTGCCAGTAGGAGAATCCAGTCAAACTATGGCTACACCTTC. This translates into CASRRIQSNYGYTF. V usage is TRBV19 and J usage is TRBJ1-2; no clear D. The V and J ends lost 6 bases and 2 bases respectively, with 13 bases between them. This CDR3 comprises 14 residues. Germline V gives CDR1 LNHDA, CDR2 SQIVND (reference sequence).

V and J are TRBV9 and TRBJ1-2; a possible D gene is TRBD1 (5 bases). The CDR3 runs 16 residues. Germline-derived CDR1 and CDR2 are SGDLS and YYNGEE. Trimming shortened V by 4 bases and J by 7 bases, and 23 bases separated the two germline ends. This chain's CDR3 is CASSLGTGQGNFGYTF. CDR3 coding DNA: TGTGCCAGCAGCCTAGGGACCGGGCAGGGTAATTTTGGCTACACCTTC.

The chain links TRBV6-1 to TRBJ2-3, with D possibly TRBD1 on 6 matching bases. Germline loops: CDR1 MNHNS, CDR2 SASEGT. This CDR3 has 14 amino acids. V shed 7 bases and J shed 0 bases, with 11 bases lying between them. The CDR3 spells CASNRAISTDTQYF. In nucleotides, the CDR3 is TGTGCCAGCAACAGGGCTATAAGCACAGATACGCAGTATTTT.

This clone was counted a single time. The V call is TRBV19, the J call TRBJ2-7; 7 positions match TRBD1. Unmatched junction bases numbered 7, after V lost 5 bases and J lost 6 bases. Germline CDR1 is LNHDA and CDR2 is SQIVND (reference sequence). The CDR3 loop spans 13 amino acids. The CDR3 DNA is TGTGCCAGTAGTCCCGGGACAGAGTCCGAGCAGTACTTC. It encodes CASSPGTESEQYF. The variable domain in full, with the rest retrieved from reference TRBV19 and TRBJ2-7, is DGGITQSPKYLFRKEGQNVTLSCEQNLNHDAMYWYRQDPGQGLRLIYYSQIVNDFQKGDIAEGYSVSREKKESFPLTVTSAQKNPTAFYLCASSPGTESEQYFGPGTRLTVT.

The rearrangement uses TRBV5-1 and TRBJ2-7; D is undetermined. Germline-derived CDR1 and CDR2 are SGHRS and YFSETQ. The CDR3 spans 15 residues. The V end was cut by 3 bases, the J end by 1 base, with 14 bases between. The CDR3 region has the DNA TGCGCCAGCAGCTGGTACGAGACTCCATCCTACGAGCAGTACTTC. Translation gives CASSWYETPSYEQYF. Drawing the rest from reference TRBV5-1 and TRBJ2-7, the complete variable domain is KAGVTQTPRYLIKTRGQQVTLSCSPISGHRSVSWYQQTPGQGLQFLFEYFSETQRNKGNFPGRFSGRQFSNSRSEMNVSTLELGDSALYLCASSWYETPSYEQYFGPGTRLTVT.

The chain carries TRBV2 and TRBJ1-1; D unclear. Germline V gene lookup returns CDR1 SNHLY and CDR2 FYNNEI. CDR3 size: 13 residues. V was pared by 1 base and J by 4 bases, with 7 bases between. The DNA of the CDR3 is TGTGCCAGCAGTGAAGACAGAAGCACTGAAGCTTTCTTT. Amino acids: CASSEDRSTEAFF.

CDR3 protein: CASSLDGGFSRAYEQYF. CDR3 coding DNA: TGCGCCAGCAGCTTGGATGGTGGATTTTCGAGGGCCTACGAGCAGTACTTC. V usage is TRBV5-1 and J usage is TRBJ2-7, with D perhaps matching TRBD2 (5 bases). V was cut by 0 bases and J by 2 bases, with 18 bases left in between. The CDR3 totals 17 residues. CDR1 is SGHRS and CDR2 is YFSETQ in the germline V gene.

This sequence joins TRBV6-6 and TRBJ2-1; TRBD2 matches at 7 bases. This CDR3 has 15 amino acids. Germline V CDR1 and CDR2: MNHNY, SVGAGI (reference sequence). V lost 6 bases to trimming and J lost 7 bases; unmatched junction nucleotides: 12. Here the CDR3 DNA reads TGTGCCAGCAGGGGCCAGCGGGAACGAGGGAATGAGCAGTTCTTC. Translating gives CASRGQRERGNEQFF.

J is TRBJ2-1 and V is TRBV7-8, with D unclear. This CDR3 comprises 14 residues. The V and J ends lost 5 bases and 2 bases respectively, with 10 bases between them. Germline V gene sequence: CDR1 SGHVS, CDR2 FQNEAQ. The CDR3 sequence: CASSHRTTYNEQFF. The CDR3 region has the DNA TGTGCCAGCAGCCATAGGACCACCTACAATGAGCAGTTCTTC.

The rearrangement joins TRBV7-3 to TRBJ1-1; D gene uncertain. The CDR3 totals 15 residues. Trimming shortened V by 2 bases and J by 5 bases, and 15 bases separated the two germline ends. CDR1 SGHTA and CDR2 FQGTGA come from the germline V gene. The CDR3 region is CASSLEAGIRTEAFF. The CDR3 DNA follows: TGTGCCAGCAGCTTAGAGGCGGGGATTAGAACTGAAGCTTTCTTT.

The CDR3, as DNA: TGTGCCAGCAGCTTAATAAGCAGTAGCTCCTACGAGCAGTACTTC. Translated, it gives CASSLISSSSYEQYF. V gene TRBV7-9 combines with J gene TRBJ2-7; D gene ambiguous. Germline V gene data show CDR1 as SEHNR and CDR2 as FQNEAQ (reference sequence). The CDR3 runs 15 residues. The germline V and J ends were trimmed by 2 bases and 0 bases, with 11 bases remaining between them.

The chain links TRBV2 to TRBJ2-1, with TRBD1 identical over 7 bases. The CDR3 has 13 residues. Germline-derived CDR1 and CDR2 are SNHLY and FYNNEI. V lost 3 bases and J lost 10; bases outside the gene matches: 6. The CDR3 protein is CASSEETGREQFF. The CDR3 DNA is TGTGCCAGCAGTGAGGAGACAGGGCGAGAGCAGTTCTTC.

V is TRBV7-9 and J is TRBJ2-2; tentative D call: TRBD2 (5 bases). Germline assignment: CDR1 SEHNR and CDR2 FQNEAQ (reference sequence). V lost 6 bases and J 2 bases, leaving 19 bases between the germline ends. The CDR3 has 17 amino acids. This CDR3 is CASRSSPRAGNTGELFF. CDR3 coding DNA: TGTGCCAGCAGAAGTTCTCCGCGGGCTGGAAACACCGGGGAGCTGTTTTTT.

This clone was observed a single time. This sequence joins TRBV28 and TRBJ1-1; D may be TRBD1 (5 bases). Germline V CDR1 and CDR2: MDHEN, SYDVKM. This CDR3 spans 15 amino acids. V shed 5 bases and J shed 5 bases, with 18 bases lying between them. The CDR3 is CASSAAPRVGTEAFF. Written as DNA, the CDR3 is TGTGCCAGCAGTGCCGCCCCCAGGGTCGGGACTGAAGCTTTCTTT.

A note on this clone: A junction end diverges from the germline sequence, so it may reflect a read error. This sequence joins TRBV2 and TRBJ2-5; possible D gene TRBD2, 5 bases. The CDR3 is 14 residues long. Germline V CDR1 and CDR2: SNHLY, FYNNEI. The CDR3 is CAARATEYQETQYF. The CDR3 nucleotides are TGCGCAGCGAGGGCCACCGAGTACCAAGAGACCCAGTACTTC.

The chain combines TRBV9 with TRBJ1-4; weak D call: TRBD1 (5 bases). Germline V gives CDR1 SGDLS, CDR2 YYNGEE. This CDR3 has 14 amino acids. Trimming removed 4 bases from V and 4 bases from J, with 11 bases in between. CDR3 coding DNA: TGTGCCAGCAGCCTGACAGCGGATAATGAAAAACTGTTTTTT. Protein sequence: CASSLTADNEKLFF.

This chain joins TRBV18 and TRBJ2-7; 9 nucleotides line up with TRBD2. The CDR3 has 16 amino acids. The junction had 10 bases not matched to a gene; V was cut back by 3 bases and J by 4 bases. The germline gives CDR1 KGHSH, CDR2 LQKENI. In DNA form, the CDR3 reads TGTGCCAGCTCACCTAGGCTAGCGGGGCTAGATTACGAGCAGTACTTC. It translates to CASSPRLAGLDYEQYF.

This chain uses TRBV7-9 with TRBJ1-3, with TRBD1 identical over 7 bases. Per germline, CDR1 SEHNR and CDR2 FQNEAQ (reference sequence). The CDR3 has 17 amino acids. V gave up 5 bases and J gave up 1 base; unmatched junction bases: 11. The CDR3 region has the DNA TGTGCCAGCAGCCAACTTAAAGGGGGCGAGTCTGGAAACACCATATATTTT. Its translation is CASSQLKGGESGNTIYF.

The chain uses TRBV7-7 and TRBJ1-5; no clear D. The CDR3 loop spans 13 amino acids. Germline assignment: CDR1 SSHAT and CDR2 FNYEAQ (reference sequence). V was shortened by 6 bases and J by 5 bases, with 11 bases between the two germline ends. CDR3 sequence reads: CASSPGVDQPQHF. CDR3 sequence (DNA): TGTGCCAGCAGTCCAGGAGTAGATCAGCCCCAGCATTTT.